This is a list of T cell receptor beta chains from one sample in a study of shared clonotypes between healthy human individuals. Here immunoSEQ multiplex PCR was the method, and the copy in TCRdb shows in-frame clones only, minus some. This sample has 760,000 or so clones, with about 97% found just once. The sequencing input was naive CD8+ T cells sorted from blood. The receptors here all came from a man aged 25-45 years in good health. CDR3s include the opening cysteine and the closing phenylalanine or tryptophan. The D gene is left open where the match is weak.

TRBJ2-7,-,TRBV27,CASRDVFEQYF
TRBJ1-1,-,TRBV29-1,CSVLSTPAFF
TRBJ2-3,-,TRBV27,CASSLFSLASTDTQYF
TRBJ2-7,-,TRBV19,CASSIGGEVYEQYF
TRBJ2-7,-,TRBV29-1,CSVGLAGRYEQYF
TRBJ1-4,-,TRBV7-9,CASSYAGRGNEKLFF
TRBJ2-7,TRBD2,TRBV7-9,CASSLTTSGSYEQYF
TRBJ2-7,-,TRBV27,CASSQTTGYEQYF
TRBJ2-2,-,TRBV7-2,CASSLAGGRTGELFF
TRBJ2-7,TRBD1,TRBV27,CASSFMWDRDEQYF
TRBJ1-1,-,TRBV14,CASSQDIPPWEAFF
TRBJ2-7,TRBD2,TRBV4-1,CASSQDSTSGSVLYYEQYF